The 26 T cell receptor beta chains below come from one sample, sequenced in a study of T-cell reconstitution after alpha-beta-depleted transplantation in children. Unique molecular identifiers featured in how the TCRbeta library was prepared. TCRdb independently ran MiXCR on the PCR reads; one entry per CDR3 protein. In the table there are about 980,000 distinct CDR3 sequences, roughly 29% of which are singletons. The sequences come from PBMCs, mostly from graft donor cells, collected 360 days after TCRalphabeta/CD19-depleted stem cell transplant. These receptors all stem from a boy younger than two who had a stem cell transplant for SCID, so the T cells may come from the graft donor.

In this sample, this clonotype turned up a few times. The chain joins TRBV29-1 to TRBJ2-2, with unresolved D. The CDR3 length is 11 residues. CDR1 and CDR2 (germline): SQVTM, ANQGSEA. V dropped 3 bases and J dropped 6 bases, with 5 bases sitting between them. CDR3 DNA: TGCAGCGTTGATTGGGCCGGGGAGCTGTTTTTT. Translating it yields CSVDWAGELFF.

This clonotype was observed a handful of times. V is TRBV29-1 and J is TRBJ2-7; TRBD2 matches at 13 bases. V lost 6 bases and J lost 9; bases outside the gene matches: 8. This CDR3 is 13 amino acids long. Germline lookup yields CDR1 SQVTM and CDR2 ANQGSEA. CDR3 region: CSVLGLAGAAQYF. DNA of the CDR3: TGCAGCGTCCTCGGACTAGCGGGGGCGGCGCAGTACTTC.

The chain recombines TRBV20-1 with TRBJ2-7; 7 bases map to TRBD1. Germline V gives CDR1 DFQATT, CDR2 SNEGSKA (reference sequence). This CDR3 has 14 amino acids. J lost 3 bases, V lost 6 bases, and 11 bases had no gene match. The CDR3 protein is CSAGDGTAFYEQYF. As DNA, the CDR3 is TGCAGTGCCGGGGATGGGACAGCTTTCTACGAGCAGTACTTC.

The genes are TRBV7-6 and TRBJ2-3; TRBD2 might be the D (6 bases). Looked up from germline, CDR1 is SGHVS and CDR2 is FNYEAQ. V dropped 4 bases and J dropped 2 bases, with 13 bases sitting between them. The CDR3 loop spans 15 amino acids. The CDR3 spells CASSSTPGLTDTQYF. As DNA, the CDR3 is TGTGCCAGCAGCTCGACACCGGGACTCACAGATACGCAGTATTTT.

There are a few counts of this clonotype. The J gene is TRBJ2-1, the V gene TRBV5-6, with 9 bases that match TRBD2. The germline gives CDR1 SGHDT, CDR2 YYEEEE. V was pared by 1 base and J by 4 bases, with 3 bases of the junction left unmatched. The CDR3 loop spans 15 amino acids. For the CDR3, the DNA is TGTGCCAGCAGCTTGCTAGCGGGGAGATACAATGAGCAGTTCTTC. Translation: CASSLLAGRYNEQFF. The full variable domain, completed using reference TRBV5-6 and TRBJ2-1, is DAGVTQSPTHLIKTRGQQVTLRCSPKSGHDTVSWYQQALGQGPQFIFQYYEEEERQRGNFPDRFSGHQFPNYSSELNVNALLLGDSALYLCASSLLAGRYNEQFFGPGTRLTVL.

This sequence joins TRBV13 and TRBJ2-3, with D maybe TRBD1 (5 bases). Germline CDR1 is PRHDT and CDR2 is FYEKMQ (reference sequence). The length of the CDR3 is 13 residues. The ends were cut back, 5 bases at V and 6 bases at J, with 12 bases in the middle. CDR3 protein: CASSTGKSDTQYF. CDR3 nucleotides: TGTGCCAGCAGCACAGGAAAGAGCGATACGCAGTATTTT. Using reference TRBV13 and TRBJ2-3 for the parts outside the CDR3, the full variable domain is AAGVIQSPRHLIKEKRETATLKCYPIPRHDTVYWYQQGPGQDPQFLISFYEKMQSDKGSIPDRFSAQQFSDYHSELNMSSLELGDSALYFCASSTGKSDTQYFGPGTRLTVL.

This clonotype was picked up a small number of times. The chain couples TRBV4-3 to TRBJ2-3; D is undetermined. Germline lookup yields CDR1 LGHNA and CDR2 YSLEER. Between the trimmed V and J ends, which lost 0 bases and 2 bases, there was a span of 12 bases. The CDR3 is 16 residues long. Here the CDR3 DNA reads TGCGCCAGCAGCCAAGATAGGGTGGTTAACACAGATACGCAGTATTTT. The encoded protein is CASSQDRVVNTDTQYF.

The chain is built from TRBV20-1 and TRBJ2-7, with no clear D. The V gene lost 0 bases and the J gene lost 0 bases, with 9 bases spanning the gap. The CDR3 is made up of 14 amino acids. The V gene's germline CDR1 is DFQATT and CDR2 SNEGSKA (reference sequence). CDR3 in DNA: TGCAGTGCTAGAGATCCCGCCAACTCCTACGAGCAGTACTTC. This codes for CSARDPANSYEQYF.

This clonotype was seen only a few times. The chain employs TRBV12-3 or TRBV12-4 and TRBJ2-2; D may correspond to TRBD1 or TRBD2 (5 bases each). There are 15 residues in the CDR3. V lost 5 bases and J 4 bases, leaving 14 bases between the germline ends. The CDR3 DNA reads TGTGCCAGCAGTGATGGGGACGTAGCCACCGGGGAGCTGTTTTTT. Protein product: CASSDGDVATGELFF.

This clonotype was found a few times. The chain joins TRBV15 to TRBJ2-2; D is possibly TRBD1 (5 bases). Trimming left V 5 bases short and J 2 bases short, with 15 bases between. There are 16 residues in the CDR3. Germline values: CDR1 LNHNV, CDR2 YYDKDF (reference sequence). CDR3 sequence reads: CATSGQIGANTGELFF. CDR3 in DNA: TGTGCCACCAGCGGGCAGATAGGGGCAAACACCGGGGAGCTGTTTTTT.

The gene calls are TRBV5-1 and TRBJ2-5; 8 bases match TRBD2. Trimming cost V 0 bases and J 5 bases; bases outside gene matches: 9. Germline loops: CDR1 SGHRS, CDR2 YFSETQ. This CDR3 is built from 16 residues. The CDR3 reads CASSLVSGGADETQYF. The CDR3 DNA sequence: TGCGCCAGCAGCTTGGTTTCGGGGGGGGCCGATGAGACCCAGTACTTC.

This clonotype turned up a few times. The chain recombines TRBV10-2 with TRBJ1-2, with 7 positions matching TRBD1. The CDR3 spans 13 residues. V trimming: 7 bases; J trimming: 4 bases; junction bases outside the gene matches: 6. Germline V gene sequence: CDR1 WSHSY, CDR2 SAAADI. This CDR3 reads CASTWDRFYGYTF. The CDR3 DNA sequence: TGCGCCAGCACCTGGGACAGATTCTATGGCTACACCTTC.

The chain links TRBV7-9 to TRBJ2-1, with a weak D call TRBD1 (6 bases). CDR1 is SEHNR, CDR2 FQNEAQ, per germline (reference sequence). The CDR3 runs 15 residues. V lost 7 bases and J 3 bases, leaving 16 bases between the germline ends. The CDR3 protein is CASIHRGNSYNEQFF. The CDR3 region has the DNA TGTGCCAGCATCCATAGGGGGAACAGCTACAATGAGCAGTTCTTC.

The V call is TRBV6-1, the J call TRBJ2-5, with TRBD2 identical over 9 bases. V dropped 7 bases and J dropped 5; count of bases not matched to a gene: 17. The CDR3 contains 17 residues. CDR1 is MNHNS and CDR2 is SASEGT in the germline V gene. DNA for the CDR3: TGTGCCAGCACCACACCGGGGGCTAGCGGGGACGGGGAGACCCAGTACTTC. Its protein is CASTTPGASGDGETQYF.

This clonotype came up a few times. The chain uses TRBV28 and TRBJ2-7, with a tentative D call TRBD2 (6 bases). Trimming pared 7 bases from V and 0 bases from J, leaving 16 bases between. The CDR3 consists of 15 residues. CDR1 is MDHEN and CDR2 is SYDVKM in the germline V gene. The CDR3 DNA reads TGTGCCAGCACCACGCCCGGGGGTAGCTCCTACGAGCAGTACTTC. Amino acid sequence: CASTTPGGSSYEQYF.

The table lists this clonotype with many counts. The chain links TRBV2 to TRBJ2-3; D might be TRBD2 (6 bases). Deletions cut 7 bases from V and 0 bases from J, with 20 bases between. Germline V CDR1 and CDR2: SNHLY, FYNNEI. The CDR3 contains 17 residues. The CDR3 reads CASNLLLLGTSTDTQYF. CDR3 DNA sequence: TGTGCCAGCAATCTTCTCCTGTTAGGGACTAGCACAGATACGCAGTATTTT.

This clonotype was seen a handful of times. The gene calls are TRBV5-1 and TRBJ2-2; D is uncertain. Germline V gene sequence: CDR1 SGHRS, CDR2 YFSETQ. The germline V and J ends were trimmed by 0 bases and 5 bases, with 14 bases remaining between them. The CDR3 is 16 amino acids. DNA of the CDR3: TGCGCCAGCAGCTTGGAGGGTTTCTCTGGAACCGGGGAGCTGTTTTTT. It codes for CASSLEGFSGTGELFF.

This chain links TRBV6-5 with TRBJ2-1, with D possibly matching TRBD2 (7 bases). The CDR3 runs to 14 residues. Germline CDR1 is MNHEY and CDR2 is SVGAGI. V was trimmed by 4 bases and J by 8 bases, leaving 15 bases between them. In DNA, the CDR3 is TGTGCCAGCAGTTTAAGGGGGGGGGCTCATGAGCAGTTCTTC. It is translated as CASSLRGGAHEQFF.

At least ten counts were recorded for this clonotype. A read error may produce the germline difference seen at one junction end. The chain has TRBV4-2 and TRBJ2-1, with 13 bases aligning to TRBD2. The CDR3 has 16 amino acids. Germline-derived CDR1 and CDR2 are LGHNA and YNFKEQ. The CDR3: CASSPRLAGGYNEQFF. The CDR3 DNA reads TGCGCCAGCAGTCCCCGACTAGCGGGGGGTTACAATGAGCAGTTCTTC.

The chain employs TRBV5-4 and TRBJ2-7; TRBD1 aligns across 10 bases. There are 16 residues in the CDR3. Trimming removed 4 bases from V and 2 bases from J; junction bases left unmatched: 9. Per germline, CDR1 SGHNT and CDR2 YYREEE (reference sequence). CDR3 coding DNA: TGTGCCAGCAGCCCGGCGGGGGGACAGGGGACCTACGAGCAGTACTTC. Encoded protein: CASSPAGGQGTYEQYF. The complete variable domain, with remaining parts taken from reference TRBV5-4 and TRBJ2-7, reads ETGVTQSPTHLIKTRGQQVTLRCSSQSGHNTVSWYQQALGQGPQFIFQYYREEENGRGNFPPRFSGLQFPNYSSELNVNALELDDSALYLCASSPAGGQGTYEQYFGPGTRLTVT.

The chain combines TRBV4-3 with TRBJ1-6; no clear D. There are 16 residues in the CDR3. Trimming removed 0 bases from V and 6 bases from J, with 12 bases in between. The germline CDR1 and CDR2 sequences are LGHNA and YSLEER. For the CDR3, the DNA is TGCGCCAGCAGCCAAGATGCCCCTCTTCTTAATTCACCCCTCCACTTT. Translated: CASSQDAPLLNSPLHF.

In its sample, this clonotype was seen a few times. V is TRBV3-1 and J is TRBJ2-6; 10 positions agree with TRBD2. Germline trimming cut 4 bases from V and 3 bases from J; bases unmatched to any gene: 9. CDR1 is LGHDT and CDR2 is YNNKEL in the germline V gene (reference sequence). CDR3 size: 18 residues. The CDR3 DNA sequence: TGTGCCAGCAGCCGCCAGAGCGGGGGGGCCATTGGGGCCAACGTCCTGACTTTC. This translates into CASSRQSGGAIGANVLTF.

This clonotype was recorded a few times. The chain joins TRBV2 to TRBJ2-3, with D possibly matching TRBD1 (5 bases). CDR3 length: 12 amino acids. CDR1 and CDR2 (germline): SNHLY, FYNNEI. Trimming pared 7 bases from V and 3 bases from J, leaving 8 bases between. Here the CDR3 reads CASTRVTDTQYF. As DNA, the CDR3 is TGTGCCAGCACCAGGGTTACAGATACGCAGTATTTT.

Ten or more counts support this clonotype. The chain links TRBV29-1 to TRBJ1-2; 9 bases fit TRBD1. Trimming removed 2 bases from V and 7 bases from J; junction bases left unmatched: 17. The CDR3 is 17 residues long. Looked up from germline, CDR1 is SQVTM and CDR2 is ANQGSEA. Here the CDR3 DNA reads TGCAGCGTTGAACCCCGAGGCGCGGGACAGGGTAAACGTGGCTACACCTTC. Translation gives CSVEPRGAGQGKRGYTF.

This clonotype has just a few counts. At one end, the junction sequence differs from germline, possibly due to a read error. The V and J genes are TRBV6-1 and TRBJ2-7, with TRBD2 identical over 7 bases. This CDR3 spans 15 amino acids. In germline, CDR1 is MNHNS, CDR2 SASEGT. The CDR3: CASREGLAASYEQYF. The CDR3 region has the DNA TGTGCCAGCAGAGAAGGCCTAGCGGCCTCCTACGAGCAGTACTTC.

J is TRBJ2-1 and V is TRBV11-1; 7 bases agree with TRBD1. CDR3 size: 15 residues. Germline trimming cut 4 bases from V and 8 bases from J; bases unmatched to any gene: 11. Germline loops: CDR1 SGHAT, CDR2 FQDESV (reference sequence). The CDR3 reads CASSSMGTVTDEQFF. The CDR3 DNA reads as TGTGCCAGCAGCTCCATGGGGACAGTGACCGATGAGCAGTTCTTC.